The sequence of this TCR beta chain was determined in a study of shared clonotypes between healthy human individuals. Study-level results: Non-shared clonotypes displayed generation probabilities falling below those of clonotypes present in all four donors.

Of note for this clone: What it recognizes is unknown.

This CDR3 is 17 amino acids long. Looked up from germline, CDR1 is SGHDT and CDR2 is YYEEEE. V lost 4 bases to trimming and J lost 3 bases; unmatched junction nucleotides: 14. The method was immunoSEQ multiplex PCR; TCRdb's version includes in-frame clones alone and lacks a portion of them. The data contain millions of clones, roughly nine tenths of them seen just once; the ten biggest clones take up under 0.15%. This clonotype was sampled from a man aged 18-30 years in good health. The V call is TRBV5-6, the J call TRBJ2-7; 9 bases agree with TRBD2. Sequencing used naive CD4+ T cells sorted from blood. Subset defined: CD45RA+ positively selected. In DNA, the CDR3 is TGTGCCAGCAGCGGTGGTGTAGGGCTAGCGGGATACTACGAGCAGTACTTC. Translating gives CASSGGVGLAGYYEQYF.